This T cell receptor (beta chain) was retrieved from a study of blood T cell repertoires in COVID-19. Overall study: Acute and convalescent COVID-19 specimens originated in the United States, Italy and Spain.

J gave up 1 base and V 7 bases, and 6 bases lay outside the gene matches. This CDR3 has 14 residues. CDR1 and CDR2 from the germline V gene are SNHLY and FYNNEI. In assigning cohorts, the study relied on participant-reported clinical history. Cohort 3 donors were reported recovered after two negative PCRs, clearance, or symptom resolution. The data were produced by immunoSEQ multiplex PCR, yet TCRdb's version contains in-frame clones alone and is incomplete. In the table there are about 180,000 clones, 88% of which are singletons. Sequencing used PBMCs or T cells enriched from blood (not recorded which). This TCR came from a woman aged 18-35 years who had recovered from COVID-19. The gene calls are TRBV2 and TRBJ2-7, with 8 bases that match TRBD1. The CDR3 sequence: CASTETGASYEQYF. CDR3 coding DNA: TGTGCCAGCACCGAGACAGGGGCTTCCTACGAGCAGTACTTC.